This TCR beta chain comes out of a study of T cell responses to AZD1222 COVID-19 vaccine. Germline-derived CDR1 and CDR2 are SEHNR and FQNEAQ (reference sequence). This CDR3 spans 14 amino acids. Trimming stripped 5 bases from V and 2 bases from J, with 13 bases between. Points on this clone: Its target is not known.

TCRdb keeps only in-frame clones here, not all; method: immunoSEQ multiplex PCR. The sample includes 150,000 to 200,000 clones, around 94% of them seen just once. Study outcomes and limitations: Most donors were white British and more were female, and clonal diversity was possibly underestimated. Recipients of AZD1222 seropositive at baseline numbered only 5 to 7.

V usage is TRBV7-9 and J usage is TRBJ2-7; no clear D gene. The specimen was peripheral blood, collected on day 0 of AZD1222 vaccination. This clonotype was sampled from an adult in good health. CDR3 sequence: CASSLKGQPYEQYF. The CDR3 DNA is TGTGCCAGCAGCCTCAAGGGTCAACCCTACGAGCAGTACTTC.